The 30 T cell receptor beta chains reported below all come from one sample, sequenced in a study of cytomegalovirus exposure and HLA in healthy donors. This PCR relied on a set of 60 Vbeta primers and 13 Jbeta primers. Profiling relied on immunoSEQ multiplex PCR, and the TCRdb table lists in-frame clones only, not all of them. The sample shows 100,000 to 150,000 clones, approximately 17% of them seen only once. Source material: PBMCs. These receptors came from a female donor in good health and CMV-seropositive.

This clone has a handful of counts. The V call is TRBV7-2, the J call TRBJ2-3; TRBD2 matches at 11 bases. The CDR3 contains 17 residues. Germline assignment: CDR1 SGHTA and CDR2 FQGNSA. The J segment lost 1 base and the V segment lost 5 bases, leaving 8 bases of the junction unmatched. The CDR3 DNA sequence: TGTGCCAGCAGCGCTCTCCTAGCGGGAGGAGGCACAGATACGCAGTATTTT. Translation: CASSALLAGGGTDTQYF.

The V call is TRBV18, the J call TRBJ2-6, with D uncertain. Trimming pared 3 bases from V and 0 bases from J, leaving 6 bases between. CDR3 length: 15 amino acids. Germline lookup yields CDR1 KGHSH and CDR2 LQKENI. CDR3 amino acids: CASSPTNSGANVLTF. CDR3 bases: TGTGCCAGCTCACCCACAAACTCTGGGGCCAACGTCCTGACTTTC.

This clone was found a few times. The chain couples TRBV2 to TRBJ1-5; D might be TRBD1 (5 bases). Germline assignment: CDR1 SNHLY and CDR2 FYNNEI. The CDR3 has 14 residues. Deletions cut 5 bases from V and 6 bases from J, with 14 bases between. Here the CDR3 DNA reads TGTGCCAGCAGTCGATTGGGGGAGGGTCAGCCCCAGCATTTT. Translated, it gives CASSRLGEGQPQHF.

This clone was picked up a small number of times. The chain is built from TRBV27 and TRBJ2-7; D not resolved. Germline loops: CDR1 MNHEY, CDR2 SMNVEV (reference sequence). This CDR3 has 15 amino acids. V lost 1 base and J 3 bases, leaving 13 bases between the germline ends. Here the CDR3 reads CASSLLSKTYYEQYF. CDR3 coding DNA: TGTGCCAGCAGTTTATTATCCAAAACTTACTACGAGCAGTACTTC.

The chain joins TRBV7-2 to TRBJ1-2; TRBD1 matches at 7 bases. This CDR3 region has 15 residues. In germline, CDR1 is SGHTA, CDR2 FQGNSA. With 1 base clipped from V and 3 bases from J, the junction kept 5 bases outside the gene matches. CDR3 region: CASSLGSGGYYGYTF. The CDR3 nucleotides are TGTGCCAGCAGCTTAGGATCAGGGGGATACTATGGCTACACCTTC.

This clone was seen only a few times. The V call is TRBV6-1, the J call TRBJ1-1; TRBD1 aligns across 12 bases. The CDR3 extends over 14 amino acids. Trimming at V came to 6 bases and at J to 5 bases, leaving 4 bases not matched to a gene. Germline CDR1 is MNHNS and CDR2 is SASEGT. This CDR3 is CASRGDRGRTEAFF. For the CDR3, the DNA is TGTGCCAGCAGGGGGGACAGGGGGCGGACTGAAGCTTTCTTT.

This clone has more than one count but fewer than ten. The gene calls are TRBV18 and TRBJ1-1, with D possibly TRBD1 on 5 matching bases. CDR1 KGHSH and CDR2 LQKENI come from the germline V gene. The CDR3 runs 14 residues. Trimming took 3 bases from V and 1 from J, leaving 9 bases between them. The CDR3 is CASSPITGNTEAFF. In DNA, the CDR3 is TGTGCCAGCTCACCGATCACAGGGAACACTGAAGCTTTCTTT.

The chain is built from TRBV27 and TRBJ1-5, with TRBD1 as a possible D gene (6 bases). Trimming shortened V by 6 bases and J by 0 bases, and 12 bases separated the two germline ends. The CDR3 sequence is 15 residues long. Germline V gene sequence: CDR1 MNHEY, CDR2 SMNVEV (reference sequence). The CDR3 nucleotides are TGTGCCAGCAGGAAACAGGGCAATAGCAATCAGCCCCAGCATTTT. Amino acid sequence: CASRKQGNSNQPQHF.

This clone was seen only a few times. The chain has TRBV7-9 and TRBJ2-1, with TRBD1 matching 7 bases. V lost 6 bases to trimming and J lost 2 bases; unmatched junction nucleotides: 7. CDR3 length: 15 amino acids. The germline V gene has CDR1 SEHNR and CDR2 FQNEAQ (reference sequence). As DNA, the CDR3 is TGTGCCAGCAGACCCACAGGGGTAACCTACAATGAGCAGTTCTTC. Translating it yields CASRPTGVTYNEQFF.

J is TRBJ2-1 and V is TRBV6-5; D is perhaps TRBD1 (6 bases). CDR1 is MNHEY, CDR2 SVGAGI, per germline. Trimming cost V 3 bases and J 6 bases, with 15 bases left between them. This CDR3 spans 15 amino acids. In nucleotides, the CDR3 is TGTGCCAGCAGTTATTCGAGGGGACAATCCAATGAGCAGTTCTTC. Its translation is CASSYSRGQSNEQFF.

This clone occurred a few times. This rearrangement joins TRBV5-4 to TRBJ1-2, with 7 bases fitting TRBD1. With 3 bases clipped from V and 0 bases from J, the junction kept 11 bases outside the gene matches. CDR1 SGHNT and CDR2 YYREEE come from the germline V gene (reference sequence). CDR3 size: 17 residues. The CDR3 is CASSSGTDFLSNYGYTF. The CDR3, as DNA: TGTGCCAGCAGCTCCGGGACAGACTTCCTCTCTAACTATGGCTACACCTTC.

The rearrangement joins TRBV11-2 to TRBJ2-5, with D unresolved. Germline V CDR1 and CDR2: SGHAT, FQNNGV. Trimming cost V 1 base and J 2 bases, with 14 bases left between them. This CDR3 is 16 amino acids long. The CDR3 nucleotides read TGTGCCAGCAGCTTAGTCATAGGAGCCTATCAAGAGACCCAGTACTTC. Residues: CASSLVIGAYQETQYF.

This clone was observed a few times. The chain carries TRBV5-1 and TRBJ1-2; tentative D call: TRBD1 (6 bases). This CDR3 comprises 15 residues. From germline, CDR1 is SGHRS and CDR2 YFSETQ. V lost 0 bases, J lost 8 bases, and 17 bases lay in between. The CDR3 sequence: CASSLGNLQGYGYTF. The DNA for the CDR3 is TGCGCCAGCAGCTTGGGGAACTTACAGGGTTACGGCTACACCTTC.

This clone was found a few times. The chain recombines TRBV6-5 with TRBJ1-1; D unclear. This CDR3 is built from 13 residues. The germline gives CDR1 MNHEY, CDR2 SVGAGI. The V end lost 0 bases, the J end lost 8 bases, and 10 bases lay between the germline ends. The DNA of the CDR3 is TGTGCCAGCAGTTACTCAACTACGCTCGAAGCTTTCTTT. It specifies CASSYSTTLEAFF.

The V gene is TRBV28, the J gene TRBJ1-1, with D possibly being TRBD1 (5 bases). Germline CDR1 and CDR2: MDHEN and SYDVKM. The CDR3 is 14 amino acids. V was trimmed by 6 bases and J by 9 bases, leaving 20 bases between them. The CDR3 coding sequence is TGTGCCAGCAGGGTTGACCCAGGGATCGTCAAAGCTTTCTTT. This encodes CASRVDPGIVKAFF.

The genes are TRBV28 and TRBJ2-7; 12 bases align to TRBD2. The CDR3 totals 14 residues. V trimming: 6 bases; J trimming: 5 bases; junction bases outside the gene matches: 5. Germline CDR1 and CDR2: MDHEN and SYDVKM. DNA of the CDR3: TGTGCCAGCAGCGAACTAGCGGGGGGCCACGAGCAGTACTTC. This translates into CASSELAGGHEQYF.

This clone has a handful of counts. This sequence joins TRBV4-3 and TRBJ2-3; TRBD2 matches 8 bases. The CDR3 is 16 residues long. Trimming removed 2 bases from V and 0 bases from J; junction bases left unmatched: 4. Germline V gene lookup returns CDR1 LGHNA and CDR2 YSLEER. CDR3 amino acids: CASSQRGGTSTDTQYF. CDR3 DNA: TGCGCCAGCAGCCAACGGGGGGGCACTAGCACAGATACGCAGTATTTT.

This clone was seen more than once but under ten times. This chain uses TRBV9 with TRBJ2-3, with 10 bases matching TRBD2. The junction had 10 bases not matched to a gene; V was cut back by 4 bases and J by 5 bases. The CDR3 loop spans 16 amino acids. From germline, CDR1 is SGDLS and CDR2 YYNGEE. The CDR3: CASSPRAGGPGDTQYF. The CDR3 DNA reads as TGTGCCAGCAGCCCGAGAGCGGGAGGGCCAGGAGATACGCAGTATTTT.

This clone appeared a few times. Written as DNA, the CDR3 is TGTGCCAGCAGTCCGAACAGGGGGCTCGGCACTGAAGCTTTCTTT. Amino acids: CASSPNRGLGTEAFF. The chain joins TRBV6-4 to TRBJ1-1; TRBD1 matches 9 bases. Looked up from germline, CDR1 is MRHNA and CDR2 is SNTAGT. The CDR3 has 15 residues. V trimming: 5 bases; J trimming: 4 bases; junction bases outside the gene matches: 8.

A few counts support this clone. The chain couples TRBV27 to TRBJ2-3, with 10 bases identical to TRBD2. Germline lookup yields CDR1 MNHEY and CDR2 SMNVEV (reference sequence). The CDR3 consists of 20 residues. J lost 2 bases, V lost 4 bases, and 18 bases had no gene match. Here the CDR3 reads CASSSKTAGGVRWSTDTQYF. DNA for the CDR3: TGTGCCAGCAGTTCCAAAACAGCGGGAGGGGTTCGGTGGTCCACAGATACGCAGTATTTT.

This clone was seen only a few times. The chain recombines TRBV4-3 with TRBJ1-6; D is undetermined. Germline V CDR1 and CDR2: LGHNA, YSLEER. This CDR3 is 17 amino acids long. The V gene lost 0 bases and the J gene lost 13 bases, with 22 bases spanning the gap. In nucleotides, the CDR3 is TGCGCCAGCAGCCAAGATATACTCGAGAATAGGAGAAGTCCCCTCCACTTT. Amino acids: CASSQDILENRRSPLHF.

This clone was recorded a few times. The DNA of the CDR3 is TGTGCCTGGAGGGGTTATTTCCGCGGGGGGCGTTCGGGAAATGAGCAGTTCTTC. Translated: CAWRGYFRGGRSGNEQFF. The gene calls are TRBV30 and TRBJ2-1; 8 bases match TRBD2. The J segment lost 7 bases and the V segment lost 3 bases, leaving 20 bases of the junction unmatched. The CDR3 contains 18 residues. Germline CDR1 is GTSNPN and CDR2 is SVGIG (reference sequence).

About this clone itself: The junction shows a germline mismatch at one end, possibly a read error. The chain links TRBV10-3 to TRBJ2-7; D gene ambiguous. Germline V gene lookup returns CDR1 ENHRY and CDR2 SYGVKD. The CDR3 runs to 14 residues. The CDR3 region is CAISESRDIYVQYF. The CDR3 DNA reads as TGTGCCATCAGTGAGTCCCGAGACATCTACGTGCAGTACTTC.

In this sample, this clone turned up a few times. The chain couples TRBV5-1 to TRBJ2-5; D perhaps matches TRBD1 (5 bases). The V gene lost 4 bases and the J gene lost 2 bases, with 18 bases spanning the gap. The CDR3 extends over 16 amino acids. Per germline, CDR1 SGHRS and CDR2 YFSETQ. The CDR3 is CASSPGASFVQETQYF. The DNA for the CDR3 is TGCGCCAGCAGCCCTGGGGCTAGTTTTGTGCAAGAGACCCAGTACTTC.

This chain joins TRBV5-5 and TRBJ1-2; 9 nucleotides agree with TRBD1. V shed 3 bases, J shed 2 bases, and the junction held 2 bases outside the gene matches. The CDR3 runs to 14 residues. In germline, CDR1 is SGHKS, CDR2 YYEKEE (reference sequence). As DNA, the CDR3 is TGTGCCAGCAGCTGGACAGGGGCGAACTATGGCTACACCTTC. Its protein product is CASSWTGANYGYTF. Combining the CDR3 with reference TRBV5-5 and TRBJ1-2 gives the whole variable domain DAGVTQSPTHLIKTRGQQVTLRCSPISGHKSVSWYQQVLGQGPQFIFQYYEKEERGRGNFPDRFSARQFPNYSSELNVNALLLGDSALYLCASSWTGANYGYTFGSGTRLTVV.

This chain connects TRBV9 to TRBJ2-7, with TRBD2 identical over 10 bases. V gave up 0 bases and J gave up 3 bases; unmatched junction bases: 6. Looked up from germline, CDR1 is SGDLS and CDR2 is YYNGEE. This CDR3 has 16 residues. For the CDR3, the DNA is TGTGCCAGCAGCGTAGGTAGCGGGAGGCCATACTACGAGCAGTACTTC. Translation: CASSVGSGRPYYEQYF.

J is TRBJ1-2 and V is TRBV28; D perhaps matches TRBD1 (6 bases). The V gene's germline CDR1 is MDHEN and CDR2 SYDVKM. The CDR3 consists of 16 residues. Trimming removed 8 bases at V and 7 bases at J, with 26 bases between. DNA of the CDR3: TGTGCCAGCGGAAAATTGTGGACAGTCCCCCGGCGTGGCTACACCTTC. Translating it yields CASGKLWTVPRRGYTF.

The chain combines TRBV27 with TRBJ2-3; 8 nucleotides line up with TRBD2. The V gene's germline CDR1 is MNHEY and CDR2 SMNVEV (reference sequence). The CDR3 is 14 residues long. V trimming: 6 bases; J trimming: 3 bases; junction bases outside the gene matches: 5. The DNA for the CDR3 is TGTGCCAGCAGGTTAGCGGGGCGGACAGATACGCAGTATTTT. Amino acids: CASRLAGRTDTQYF.

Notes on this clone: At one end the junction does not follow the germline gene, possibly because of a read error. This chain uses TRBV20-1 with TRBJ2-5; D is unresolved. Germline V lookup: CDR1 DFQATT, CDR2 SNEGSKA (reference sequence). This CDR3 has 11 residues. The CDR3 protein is CSARYQETQYF. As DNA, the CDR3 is TGCAGTGCTAGGTACCAGGAGACCCAGTACTTC.

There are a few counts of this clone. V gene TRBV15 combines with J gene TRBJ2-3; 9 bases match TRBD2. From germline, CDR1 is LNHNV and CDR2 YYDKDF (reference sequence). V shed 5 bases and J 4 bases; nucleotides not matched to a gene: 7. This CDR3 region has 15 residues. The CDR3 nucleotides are TGTGCCACCAGCCCGGGGGCGGGAGGGGCAGATACGCAGTATTTT. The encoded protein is CATSPGAGGADTQYF.